The clone carrying this T cell receptor beta chain was picked up a small number of times. Original data processing: Estimated nucleated cell counts came from reference gene primer amplification. Method: immunoSEQ multiplex PCR; TCRdb's copy keeps in-frame clones and lacks some. V, J and clone size were drawn from that table, and D and trimming were deduced from the DNA. Among about 89,000 clones listed, 78% were seen once. The sample originates from a study of blood T cell repertoires in COVID-19. Background on the study: Samples of COVID-19 (acute and convalescent) were obtained from the United States, Italy and Spain.

Followed longitudinally, the Seattle patients had been enrolled during active infection. Looked up from germline, CDR1 is GTSNPN and CDR2 is SVGIG (reference sequence). The CDR3 spans 12 residues. V shed 1 base, J shed 9 bases, and the junction held 4 bases outside the gene matches. Sequencing was carried out using peripheral blood. The chain is built from TRBV30 and TRBJ2-7, with 9 positions matching TRBD1. The receptor was derived from a man in his 70s with COVID-19, enrolled during active disease. The CDR3 DNA follows: TGTGCCTGGAGTGACGTGGGACAGGGGCAGTACTTC. Protein sequence: CAWSDVGQGQYF.